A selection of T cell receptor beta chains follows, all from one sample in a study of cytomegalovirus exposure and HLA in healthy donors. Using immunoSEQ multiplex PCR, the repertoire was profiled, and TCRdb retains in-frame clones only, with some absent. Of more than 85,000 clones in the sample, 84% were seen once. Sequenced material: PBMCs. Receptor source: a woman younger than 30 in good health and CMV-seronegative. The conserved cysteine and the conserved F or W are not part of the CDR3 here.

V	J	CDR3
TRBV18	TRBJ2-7	ASSPAPGLAGGEQY
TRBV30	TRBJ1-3	AWRDTTGGGPGPGNTIY
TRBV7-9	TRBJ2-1	SSSLVGDRAPYNEQF
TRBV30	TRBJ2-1	AWRAIPGLGMGEQF
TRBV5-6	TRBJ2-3	ASSRPGLAGTDTQY
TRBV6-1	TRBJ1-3	ASSSYRGTGNTIY
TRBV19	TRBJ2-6	ASSSRTDTGANVLT
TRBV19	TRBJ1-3	ASQEVSGNTIY
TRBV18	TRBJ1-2	ASSPWDRLGGYT
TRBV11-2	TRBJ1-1	ASSPWTGMNTEAF